The next 22 T cell receptor beta chains were all read from a single sample in a study of CD8 T cells in ankylosing spondylitis. In TCRdb, the 5' RACE reads were re-called with MiXCR into one record per CDR3 protein. The sample consists of about 260,000 distinct CDR3 sequences, around 18% of them appearing once. Specimen: blood, either unsorted or a sorted T cell fraction (not recorded which). The receptor set was obtained from a male donor with ankylosing spondylitis or in good health (not recorded which).

This clonotype came up a few times. The chain carries TRBV5-1 and TRBJ2-1; 7 nucleotides line up with TRBD2. The CDR3 contains 14 residues. Per germline, CDR1 SGHRS and CDR2 YFSETQ. The J segment lost 4 bases and the V segment lost 4 bases, leaving 5 bases of the junction unmatched. The CDR3, as DNA: TGCGCCAGCAGCCCCGGGACTAAATACAATGAGCAGTTCTTC. It translates to CASSPGTKYNEQFF. The whole variable domain, remainder taken from reference TRBV5-1 and TRBJ2-1, is KAGVTQTPRYLIKTRGQQVTLSCSPISGHRSVSWYQQTPGQGLQFLFEYFSETQRNKGNFPGRFSGRQFSNSRSEMNVSTLELGDSALYLCASSPGTKYNEQFFGPGTRLTVL.

This chain links TRBV30 with TRBJ2-5; D is unclear. V lost 1 base to trimming and J lost 5 bases, with 2 bases between them. CDR3 size: 10 residues. The V gene's germline CDR1 is GTSNPN and CDR2 SVGIG (reference sequence). The CDR3 DNA follows: TGTGCCTGGAGTGCGGAGACCCAGTACTTC. As protein: CAWSAETQYF.

This clonotype showed up just once. A read error may explain this, as a much larger clone is one base away. The V call is TRBV29-1, the J call TRBJ1-4, with D possibly being TRBD1 (5 bases). Germline CDR1 SQVTM, CDR2 ANQGSEA. The CDR3 length is 12 residues. The CDR3 spells CNVGGTKEKLFF. The CDR3 region has the DNA TGCAACGTCGGGGGGACTAAAGAAAAACTGTTTTTT.

The sample holds many counts of this clonotype. The chain carries TRBV20-1 and TRBJ2-1; 11 nucleotides match TRBD2. CDR3 length equals 15 residues. The ends lost 6 bases at V and 4 bases at J; junction bases unmatched: 8. Looked up from germline, CDR1 is DFQATT and CDR2 is SNEGSKA (reference sequence). CDR3 region: CSAQPLAGGYNEQFF. The DNA for the CDR3 is TGCAGTGCGCAGCCCCTAGCGGGAGGTTACAATGAGCAGTTCTTC.

The rearrangement uses TRBV23-1 and TRBJ2-3, with 10 bases lining up with TRBD2. TRBV23-1 carries the ORF label, with uncertain function. Trimming took 2 bases from V and 0 from J; bases not matched to a gene: 2. CDR3 length equals 16 residues. As DNA, the CDR3 is TGCGCCAGCAGTCAAACTAGCGGGAAAAGCACAGATACGCAGTATTTT. Translated: CASSQTSGKSTDTQYF.

V usage is TRBV15 and J usage is TRBJ2-6, with no clear D. Germline V gene data show CDR1 as LNHNV and CDR2 as YYDKDF (reference sequence). The length of the CDR3 is 17 residues. V lost 1 base and J lost 0, with 10 bases in between. The CDR3 sequence: CATSRVQISSGANVLTF. CDR3 DNA: TGTGCCACCAGCAGAGTGCAGATAAGCTCTGGGGCCAACGTCCTGACTTTC.

This chain links TRBV28 with TRBJ2-1; D is unclear. Germline V gene data show CDR1 as MDHEN and CDR2 as SYDVKM. This CDR3 has 11 residues. V gave up 2 bases and J gave up 15 bases, with 11 bases separating them. The CDR3 loop reads CASSLRGLGFF. Here the CDR3 DNA reads TGTGCCAGCAGTTTACGCGGCTTGGGGTTCTTC.

The chain joins TRBV3-1 to TRBJ2-2; D is ambiguous. The CDR3 is made up of 11 amino acids. Germline loops: CDR1 LGHDT, CDR2 YNNKEL (reference sequence). Trimming stripped 8 bases from V and 8 bases from J, with 9 bases between. The CDR3 here is CASAGPGELFF. As DNA, the CDR3 is TGTGCCAGCGCCGGGCCGGGGGAGCTGTTTTTT.

A note on this clonotype: Being one base from a much bigger clone, this may be a read error. The CDR3 end shows no conserved phenylalanine or tryptophan, and so a read error is likely. The chain joins TRBV12-3 or TRBV12-4 to TRBJ2-5; no reliable D call. This CDR3 region has 12 residues. Trimming left V 4 bases short and J 4 bases short, with 7 bases between. The CDR3 spells CASSYATETQYY. As DNA, the CDR3 is TGTGCCAGCAGTTATGCTACAGAGACCCAGTACTAC.

This clonotype came up a few times. The V call is TRBV25-1, the J call TRBJ2-1; 9 nucleotides align to TRBD2. Germline V gene lookup returns CDR1 MGHDK and CDR2 SYGVNS. Losses at the gene ends were 3 bases for V and 9 bases for J; bases not matched to a gene: 6. CDR3 size: 14 residues. CDR3 coding DNA: TGTGCCAGCAGTGAGGTAGCGGGAGTGGGTGAGCAGTTCTTC. It yields the protein CASSEVAGVGEQFF. The variable domain in full, with the rest retrieved from reference TRBV25-1 and TRBJ2-1, is EADIYQTPRYLVIGTGKKITLECSQTMGHDKMYWYQQDPGMELHLIHYSYGVNSTEKGDLSSESTVSRIRTEHFPLTLESARPSHTSQYLCASSEVAGVGEQFFGPGTRLTVL.

The CDR3 region is CASSRDRGMPPLHF. The DNA for the CDR3 is TGTGCCAGCAGTCGGGACAGGGGGATGCCACCCCTCCACTTT. The chain uses TRBV12-3 or TRBV12-4 and TRBJ1-6, with 11 bases fitting TRBD1. CDR3 length equals 14 residues. V gave up 5 bases and J gave up 11 bases; unmatched junction bases: 5.

The V gene is TRBV24-1, the J gene TRBJ1-4; D is uncertain. Trimming pared 4 bases from V and 3 bases from J, leaving 11 bases between. CDR1 is KGHDR and CDR2 is SFDVKD in the germline V gene. The CDR3 is 15 residues long. CDR3 amino acids: CATSDRGTPNEKLFF. CDR3 nucleotide sequence: TGTGCCACCAGTGACCGAGGAACGCCTAATGAAAAACTGTTTTTT.

On this clonotype: One base away lies a much larger clone, so this may be a sequencing read error. V and J are TRBV7-2 and TRBJ1-5; possibly TRBD1 for D (5 bases). The V and J ends lost 1 base and 4 bases respectively, with 14 bases between them. The CDR3 totals 16 residues. The V gene's germline CDR1 is SGHTA and CDR2 FQGNSA. DNA for the CDR3: TGTGCCAGCAGCTTAGTCTCAGGGAGTCTGAATCAGCCCCAGCATTTT. It translates to CASSLVSGSLNQPQHF.

Only a few counts were recorded for this clonotype. The V gene is TRBV20-1, the J gene TRBJ1-4, with D maybe TRBD1 (6 bases). V dropped 3 bases and J dropped 4 bases, with 18 bases sitting between them. This CDR3 is 16 amino acids long. Germline V gene lookup returns CDR1 DFQATT and CDR2 SNEGSKA (reference sequence). CDR3 coding DNA: TGCAGTGCTAGGGGGGGGCAAGGGTCAATTAATGAAAAACTGTTTTTT. This sequence encodes CSARGGQGSINEKLFF.

There are many counts of this clonotype. The V gene is TRBV20-1, the J gene TRBJ2-3; D is ambiguous. The CDR3 extends over 12 amino acids. The germline V and J ends were trimmed by 8 bases and 4 bases, with 13 bases remaining between them. Germline values: CDR1 DFQATT, CDR2 SNEGSKA (reference sequence). CDR3 nucleotides: TGCAGTCCCGCCCCCACACCAGATACGCAGTATTTT. Amino acids: CSPAPTPDTQYF.

This clonotype came up many times. This chain joins TRBV15 and TRBJ2-2, with D possibly matching TRBD1 (5 bases). Trimming took off 2 bases at V and 4 bases at J, with 5 bases between the two ends. This CDR3 contains 13 residues. CDR1 and CDR2 from the germline V gene are LNHNV and YYDKDF (reference sequence). For the CDR3, the DNA is TGTGCCACCAGCAGAAGGGGCACCGGGGAGCTGTTTTTT. This encodes CATSRRGTGELFF.

This clonotype was counted ten times or more. The chain recombines TRBV20-1 with TRBJ2-1; D might be TRBD1 (5 bases). This CDR3 is 13 amino acids long. Trimming removed 5 bases from V and 5 bases from J, with 13 bases in between. Germline CDR1 reads DFQATT; CDR2 reads SNEGSKA (reference sequence). Here the CDR3 reads CSAGADSHNEQFF. The CDR3 nucleotides are TGCAGTGCTGGGGCCGACAGCCACAATGAGCAGTTCTTC.

The rearrangement uses TRBV11-2 and TRBJ1-6; D gene unclear. Germline CDR1 reads SGHAT; CDR2 reads FQNNGV. The ends were cut back, 3 bases at V and 2 bases at J, with 11 bases in the middle. The CDR3 contains 16 residues. The CDR3 region has the DNA TGTGCCAGCAGCTTGGTGGTTTCCACCTATAATTCACCCCTCCACTTT. Its protein product is CASSLVVSTYNSPLHF.

This clonotype turned up a few times. V is TRBV28 and J is TRBJ2-3, with D uncertain. The CDR3 has 14 residues. V dropped 2 bases and J dropped 2 bases, with 8 bases sitting between them. Germline V gene lookup returns CDR1 MDHEN and CDR2 SYDVKM. In DNA, the CDR3 is TGTGCCAGCAGTTTACGTCCTCACACAGATACGCAGTATTTT. It is translated as CASSLRPHTDTQYF.

This chain links TRBV11-2 with TRBJ1-1; D is unclear. Trimming removed 7 bases at V and 5 bases at J, with 17 bases between. CDR1 and CDR2 (germline): SGHAT, FQNNGV. The CDR3 is made up of 14 amino acids. Written as DNA, the CDR3 is TGTGCCAGCATCGGCTCCAGGATGGGAACTGAAGCTTTCTTT. Protein: CASIGSRMGTEAFF.

The genes are TRBV28 and TRBJ2-7; 7 nucleotides line up with TRBD2. Trimming took 6 bases from V and 1 from J; bases not matched to a gene: 12. Germline V gene lookup returns CDR1 MDHEN and CDR2 SYDVKM. The CDR3 runs 16 residues. As DNA, the CDR3 is TGTGCCAGCAGCCCGGGGCCAGCGGGGCAGTCCTACGAGCAGTACGTC. It translates to CASSPGPAGQSYEQYV.

This clonotype was seen ten or more times. As DNA, the CDR3 is TGCAGTGCGACGATCGAGGGTGGAGGGGCAGATACGCAGTATTTT. The encoded protein is CSATIEGGGADTQYF. V is TRBV20-1 and J is TRBJ2-3; D perhaps matches TRBD2 (6 bases). With 6 bases removed from V and 4 bases from J, the gap between germline ends came to 20 bases. The CDR3 runs 15 residues. Germline CDR1 is DFQATT and CDR2 is SNEGSKA (reference sequence).